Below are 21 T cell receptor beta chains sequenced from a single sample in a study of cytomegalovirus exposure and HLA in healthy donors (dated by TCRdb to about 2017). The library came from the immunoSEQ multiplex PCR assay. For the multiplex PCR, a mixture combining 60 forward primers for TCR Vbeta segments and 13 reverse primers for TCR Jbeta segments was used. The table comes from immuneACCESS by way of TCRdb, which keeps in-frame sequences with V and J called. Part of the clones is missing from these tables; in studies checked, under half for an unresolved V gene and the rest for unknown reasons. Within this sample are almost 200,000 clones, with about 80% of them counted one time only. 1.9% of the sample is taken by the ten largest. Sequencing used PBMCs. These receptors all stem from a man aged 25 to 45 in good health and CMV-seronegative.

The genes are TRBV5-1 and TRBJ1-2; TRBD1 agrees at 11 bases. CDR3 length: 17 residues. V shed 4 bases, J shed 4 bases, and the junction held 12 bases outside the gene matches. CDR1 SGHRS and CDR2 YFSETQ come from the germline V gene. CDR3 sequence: CASSKSPGQGGGYGYTF. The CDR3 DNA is TGCGCCAGCAGCAAATCGCCGGGACAGGGGGGGGGCTATGGCTACACCTTC.

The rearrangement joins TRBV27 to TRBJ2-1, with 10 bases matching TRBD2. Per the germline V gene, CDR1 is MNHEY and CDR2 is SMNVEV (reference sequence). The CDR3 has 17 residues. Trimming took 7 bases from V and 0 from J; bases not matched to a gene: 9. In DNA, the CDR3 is TGTGCCAGCACCCCTTATACTAGCGGGGTCTCCTACAATGAGCAGTTCTTC. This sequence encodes CASTPYTSGVSYNEQFF.

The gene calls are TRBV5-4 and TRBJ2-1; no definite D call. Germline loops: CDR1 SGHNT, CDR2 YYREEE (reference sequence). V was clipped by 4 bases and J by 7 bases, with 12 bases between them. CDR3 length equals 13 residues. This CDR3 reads CASSPQDLNEQFF. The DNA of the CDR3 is TGTGCCAGCAGCCCCCAAGACTTAAATGAGCAGTTCTTC.

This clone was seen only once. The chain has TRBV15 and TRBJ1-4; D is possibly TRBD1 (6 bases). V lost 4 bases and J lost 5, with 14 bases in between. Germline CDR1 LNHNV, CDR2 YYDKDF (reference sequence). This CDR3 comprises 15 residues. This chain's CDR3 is CATSKVTGNNEKLFF. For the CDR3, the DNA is TGTGCCACCAGCAAAGTTACAGGGAACAATGAAAAACTGTTTTTT. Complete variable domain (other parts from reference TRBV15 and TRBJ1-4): DAMVIQNPRYQVTQFGKPVTLSCSQTLNHNVMYWYQQKSSQAPKLLFHYYDKDFNNEADTPDNFQSRRPNTSFCFLDIRSPGLGDTAMYLCATSKVTGNNEKLFFGSGTQLSVL.

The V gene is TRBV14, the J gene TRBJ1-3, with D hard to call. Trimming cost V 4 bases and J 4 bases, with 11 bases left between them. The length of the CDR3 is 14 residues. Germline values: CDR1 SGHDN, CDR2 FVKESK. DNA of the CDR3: TGTGCCAGCAGCCTACCTACGTCCGGAAACACCATATATTTT. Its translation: CASSLPTSGNTIYF.

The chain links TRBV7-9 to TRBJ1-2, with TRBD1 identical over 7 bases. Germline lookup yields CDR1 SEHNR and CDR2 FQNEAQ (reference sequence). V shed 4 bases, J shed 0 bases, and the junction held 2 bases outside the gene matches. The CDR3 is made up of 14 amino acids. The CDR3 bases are TGTGCCAGCAGCTGGGACAGAGCTAACTATGGCTACACCTTC. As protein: CASSWDRANYGYTF.

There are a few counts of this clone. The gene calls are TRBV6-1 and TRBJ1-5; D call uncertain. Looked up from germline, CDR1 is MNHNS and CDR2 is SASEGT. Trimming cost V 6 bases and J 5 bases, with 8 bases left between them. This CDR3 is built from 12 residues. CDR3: CASSQTDQPQHF. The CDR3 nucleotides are TGTGCCAGCAGCCAAACAGATCAGCCCCAGCATTTT.

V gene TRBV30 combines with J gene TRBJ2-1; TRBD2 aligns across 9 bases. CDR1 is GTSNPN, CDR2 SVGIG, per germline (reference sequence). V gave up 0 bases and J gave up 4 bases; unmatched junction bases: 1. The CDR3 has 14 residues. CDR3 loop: CAWSVAGGYNEQFF. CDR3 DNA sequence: TGTGCCTGGAGTGTAGCGGGAGGTTACAATGAGCAGTTCTTC. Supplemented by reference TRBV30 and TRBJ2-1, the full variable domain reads SQTIHQWPATLVQPVGSPLSLECTVEGTSNPNLYWYRQAAGRGLQLLFYSVGIGQISSEVPQNLSASRPQDRQFILSSKKLLLSDSGFYLCAWSVAGGYNEQFFGPGTRLTVL.

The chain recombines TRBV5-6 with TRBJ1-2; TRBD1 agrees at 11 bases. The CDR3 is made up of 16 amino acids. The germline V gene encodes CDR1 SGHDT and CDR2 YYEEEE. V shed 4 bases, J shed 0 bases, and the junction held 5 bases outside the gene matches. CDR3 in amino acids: CASSPGTGGANYGYTF. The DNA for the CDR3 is TGTGCCAGCAGCCCCGGGACAGGGGGGGCTAACTATGGCTACACCTTC.

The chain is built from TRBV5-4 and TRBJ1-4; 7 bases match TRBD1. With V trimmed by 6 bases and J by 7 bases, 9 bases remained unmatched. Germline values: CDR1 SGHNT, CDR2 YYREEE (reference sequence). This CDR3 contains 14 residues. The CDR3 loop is CASNIGGKSEKLFF. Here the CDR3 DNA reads TGTGCCAGCAACATAGGGGGCAAGAGTGAAAAACTGTTTTTT.

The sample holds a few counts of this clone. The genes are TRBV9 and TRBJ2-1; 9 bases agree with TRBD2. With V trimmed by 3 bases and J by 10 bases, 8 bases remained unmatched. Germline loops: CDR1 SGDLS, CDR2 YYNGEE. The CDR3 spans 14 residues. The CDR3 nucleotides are TGTGCCAGCAGCGAGGCGGGAGGGCCCTGGGAGCAGTTCTTC. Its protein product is CASSEAGGPWEQFF.

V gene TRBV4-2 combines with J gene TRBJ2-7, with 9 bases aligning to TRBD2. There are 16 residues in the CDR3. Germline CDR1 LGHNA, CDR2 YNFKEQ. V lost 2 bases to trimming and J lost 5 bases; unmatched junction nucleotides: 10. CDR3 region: CASSQLLASGKDEQYF. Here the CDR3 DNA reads TGTGCCAGCAGCCAATTATTGGCTAGCGGGAAGGACGAGCAGTACTTC.

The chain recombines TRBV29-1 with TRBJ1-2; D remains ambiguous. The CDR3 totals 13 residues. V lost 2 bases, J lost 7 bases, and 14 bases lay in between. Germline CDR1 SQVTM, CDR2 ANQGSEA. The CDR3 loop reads CSVEIHGRGGYTF. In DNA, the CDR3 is TGCAGCGTTGAAATTCACGGTCGCGGTGGCTACACCTTC.

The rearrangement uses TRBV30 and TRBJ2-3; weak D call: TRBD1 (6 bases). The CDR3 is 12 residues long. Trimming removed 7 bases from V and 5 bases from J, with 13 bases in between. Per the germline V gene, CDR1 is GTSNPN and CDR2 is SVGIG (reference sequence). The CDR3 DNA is TGTGCCTCCCTGAGGGGGTTAGATACGCAGTATTTT. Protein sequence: CASLRGLDTQYF.

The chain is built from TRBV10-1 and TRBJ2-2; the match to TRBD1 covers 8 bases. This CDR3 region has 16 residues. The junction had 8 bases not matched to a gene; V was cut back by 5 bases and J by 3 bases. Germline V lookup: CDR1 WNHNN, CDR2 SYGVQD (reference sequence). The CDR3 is CASSLTGVLDTGELFF. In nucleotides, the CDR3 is TGCGCCAGCAGTCTGACAGGGGTGCTCGACACCGGGGAGCTGTTTTTT.

The CDR3 reads CASSPVLAGQGNTGELFF. The CDR3 DNA is TGTGCCAGCTCACCGGTTCTAGCGGGACAAGGGAACACCGGGGAGCTGTTTTTT. The V call is TRBV18, the J call TRBJ2-2, with 9 bases aligning to TRBD2. This CDR3 spans 18 amino acids. With 3 bases clipped from V and 1 base from J, the junction kept 9 bases outside the gene matches. Germline V gives CDR1 KGHSH, CDR2 LQKENI.

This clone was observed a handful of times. CDR3 protein: CASSDLAGDEQYF. The CDR3 nucleotides read TGTGCCAGCAGTGATCTAGCGGGAGACGAGCAGTACTTC. The chain is built from TRBV11-2 and TRBJ2-7; 10 bases map to TRBD2. Germline CDR1 reads SGHAT; CDR2 reads FQNNGV. The CDR3 is 13 amino acids. After removal of 6 bases from V and 5 bases from J, the junction contained 4 bases not matched to a gene.

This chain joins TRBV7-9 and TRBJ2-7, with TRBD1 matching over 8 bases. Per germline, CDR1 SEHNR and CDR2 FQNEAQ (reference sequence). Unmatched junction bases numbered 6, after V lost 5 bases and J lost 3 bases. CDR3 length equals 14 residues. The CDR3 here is CASSPRDRFYEQYF. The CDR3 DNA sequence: TGTGCCAGCAGCCCACGGGACAGGTTCTACGAGCAGTACTTC.

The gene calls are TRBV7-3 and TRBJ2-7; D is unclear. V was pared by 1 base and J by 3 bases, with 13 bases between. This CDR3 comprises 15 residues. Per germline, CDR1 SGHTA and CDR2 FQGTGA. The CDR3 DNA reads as TGTGCCAGCAGCTTAAGAGGAACGGATGGCTACGAGCAGTACTTC. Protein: CASSLRGTDGYEQYF.

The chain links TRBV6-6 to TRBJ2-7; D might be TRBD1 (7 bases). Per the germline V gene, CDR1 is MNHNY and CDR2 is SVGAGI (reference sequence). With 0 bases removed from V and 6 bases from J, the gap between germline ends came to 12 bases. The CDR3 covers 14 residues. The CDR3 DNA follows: TGTGCCAGCAGTTACTCGGAGGGGGCGGGCGAGCAGTACTTC. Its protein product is CASSYSEGAGEQYF.

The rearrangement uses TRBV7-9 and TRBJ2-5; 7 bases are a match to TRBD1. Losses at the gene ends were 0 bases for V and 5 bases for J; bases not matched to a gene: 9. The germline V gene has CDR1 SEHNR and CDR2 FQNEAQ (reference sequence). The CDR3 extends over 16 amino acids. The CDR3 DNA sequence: TGTGCCAGCAGCTTAGCGGATGGGACAGTTTGGGAGACCCAGTACTTC. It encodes CASSLADGTVWETQYF.